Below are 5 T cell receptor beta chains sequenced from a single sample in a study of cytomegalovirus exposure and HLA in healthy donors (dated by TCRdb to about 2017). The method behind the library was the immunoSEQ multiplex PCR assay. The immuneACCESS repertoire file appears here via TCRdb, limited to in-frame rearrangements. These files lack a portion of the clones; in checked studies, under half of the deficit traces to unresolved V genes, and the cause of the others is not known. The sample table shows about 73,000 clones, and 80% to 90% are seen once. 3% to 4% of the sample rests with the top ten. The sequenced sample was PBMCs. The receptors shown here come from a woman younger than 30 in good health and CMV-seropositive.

CDR3 DNA sequence: TGTGCCAGCTCACCTTACGCAGGGACAGGGGGCATCTACGAGCAGTACTTC. Translating gives CASSPYAGTGGIYEQYF. This sequence joins TRBV18 and TRBJ2-7; TRBD1 matches at 12 bases. CDR1 and CDR2 from the germline V gene are KGHSH and LQKENI. Unmatched junction bases numbered 9, after V lost 3 bases and J lost 3 bases. CDR3 length equals 17 residues.

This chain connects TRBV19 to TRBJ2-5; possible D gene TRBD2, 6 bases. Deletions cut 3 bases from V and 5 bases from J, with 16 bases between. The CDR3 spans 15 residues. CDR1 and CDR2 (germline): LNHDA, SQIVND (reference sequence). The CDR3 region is CASSIGRGLRETQYF. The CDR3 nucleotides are TGTGCCAGTAGTATCGGGCGGGGCCTTCGGGAGACCCAGTACTTC.

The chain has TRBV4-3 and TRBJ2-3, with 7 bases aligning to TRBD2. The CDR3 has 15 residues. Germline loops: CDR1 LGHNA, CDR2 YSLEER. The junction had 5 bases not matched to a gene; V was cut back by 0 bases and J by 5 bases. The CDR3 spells CASSQEWGGIDTQYF. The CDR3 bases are TGCGCCAGCAGCCAAGAGTGGGGGGGGATAGATACGCAGTATTTT.

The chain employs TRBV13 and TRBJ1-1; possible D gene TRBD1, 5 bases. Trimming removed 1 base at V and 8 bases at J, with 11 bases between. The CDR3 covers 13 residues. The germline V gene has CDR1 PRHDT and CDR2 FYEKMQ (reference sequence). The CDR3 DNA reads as TGTGCCAGCAGCTTAGTCTTTGGGGCAGAAGCTTTCTTT. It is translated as CASSLVFGAEAFF.

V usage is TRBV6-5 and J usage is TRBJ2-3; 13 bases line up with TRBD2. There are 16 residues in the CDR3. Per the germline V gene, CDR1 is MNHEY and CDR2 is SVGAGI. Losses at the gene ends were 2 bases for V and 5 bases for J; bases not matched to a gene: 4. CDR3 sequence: CASSYRGTSGIDTQYF. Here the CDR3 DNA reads TGTGCCAGCAGTTACCGGGGGACTAGCGGGATAGATACGCAGTATTTT.